The clone carrying this T cell receptor (beta chain) was counted a single time. This sample was included in a study of blood T cell repertoires in COVID-19. Only in-frame clones appear in the TCRdb table, and some are missing; sequencing was by immunoSEQ multiplex PCR. Of some 19,000 clones in the sample, under 90% were seen once. The CDR3 consists of 14 residues. Germline V gene data show CDR1 as MNHEY and CDR2 as SMNVEV (reference sequence). With 2 bases removed from V and 9 bases from J, the gap between germline ends came to 14 bases. The sequenced sample consisted of peripheral blood. The chain links TRBV27 to TRBJ2-1; maybe TRBD2 (6 bases). The sequence derives from an elderly man with acute or convalescent COVID-19. CDR3 region: CASSLPNQGGEQFF. CDR3 DNA: TGTGCCAGCAGTTTACCCAACCAGGGAGGTGAGCAGTTCTTC.